A single T cell receptor (beta chain) is shown here with its context. Here immunoSEQ multiplex PCR was the method, and the copy in TCRdb shows in-frame clones only, minus some. The sample includes approximately 270,000 clones, 70% to 90% of them seen just once. The data belong to a study of blood T cell repertoires in COVID-19. Germline V lookup: CDR1 SNHLY, CDR2 FYNNEI. The CDR3 spans 14 residues. Trimming removed 6 bases from V and 10 bases from J, with 16 bases in between. The chain carries TRBV2 and TRBJ1-6; D unclear. Sequencing input: PBMCs or T cells enriched from blood (not recorded which). The sequence was obtained from a woman aged 45-59 years who had recovered from COVID-19. CDR3 nucleotide sequence: TGTGCCAGCAGACGAACTGCCGGGAAATCACCCCTCCACTTT. Its translation: CASRRTAGKSPLHF.